This T cell receptor (beta chain) was found in a study of neurological immune-mediated disorders. The V end lost 3 bases, the J end lost 1 base, and 10 bases lay between the germline ends. Germline V gene data show CDR1 as SGDLS and CDR2 as YYNGEE. This CDR3 comprises 14 residues. TCRdb re-called the 5' RACE reads through MiXCR, storing one row per CDR3 protein. The sample consists of 17,000 or so distinct CDR3 sequences, about 2.6% of them appearing once. In the case of this clonotype: A much larger clone sits a single nucleotide away, making a read error possible.

Unsorted libraries were derived from 2 million PBMCs stored at -80 C. This clonotype was sampled from a woman under 30 with multiple sclerosis. The sequencing sample was made of PBMCs. The chain has TRBV9 and TRBJ2-5; D remains unclear. Written as DNA, the CDR3 is TGTGCCAGCAGCGGCTGGGAAAGCCAAGAGACCCAGTACTTC. It is translated as CASSGWESQETQYF.